Below, 12 T cell receptor beta chains from the same sample are listed, as sequenced in a study of blood T cell repertoires in COVID-19. The assay was immunoSEQ multiplex PCR, and TCRdb's table has in-frame clones only and misses some. The sample has some 100,000 clones, almost 90% seen once. The material sequenced was peripheral blood. The receptors come from a human donor with active COVID-19. The donor label of this sample is uncertain.

The chain has TRBV9 and TRBJ2-7, with D maybe TRBD2 (6 bases). Trimming stripped 6 bases from V and 7 bases from J, with 14 bases between. The CDR3 sequence is 12 residues long. Per germline, CDR1 SGDLS and CDR2 YYNGEE. The CDR3 bases are TGTGCCAGCAAGGGACCCGGAGGGGAGCAGTACTTC. Its protein is CASKGPGGEQYF.

The chain uses TRBV21-1 and TRBJ1-5; the table assigns TRBD1, which was not confirmed against the DNA. TRBV21-1 is noted as a pseudogene. The CDR3 runs 16 residues. CDR3 residues: CASSKARTGRDQPQHF. Here the CDR3 DNA reads TGTGCCAGCAGCAAAGCACGGACAGGACGGGATCAGCCCCAGCATTTT.

V usage is TRBV12-3 or TRBV12-4 and J usage is TRBJ2-5; D is possibly TRBD1 (6 bases). Trimming cost V 5 bases and J 4 bases, with 11 bases left between them. The CDR3 spans 13 residues. The CDR3 region has the DNA TGTGCCAGCAGTCCACAGGGTCGAGAGACCCAGTACTTC. It translates to CASSPQGRETQYF.

The chain uses TRBV6-2 or TRBV6-3 and TRBJ1-5, with TRBD1 matching over 7 bases. Germline loops: CDR1 MNHEY, CDR2 SVGEGT. The length of the CDR3 is 18 residues. Trimming took 2 bases from V and 0 from J; bases not matched to a gene: 10. Here the CDR3 reads CASSYLPGQTYSNQPQHF. The CDR3, as DNA: TGTGCCAGCAGTTACCTCCCGGGACAGACATATAGCAATCAGCCCCAGCATTTT.

The rearrangement links TRBV5-1 to TRBJ1-6; D is perhaps TRBD1 (6 bases). The V and J ends lost 5 bases and 10 bases respectively, with 16 bases between them. Germline CDR1 SGHRS, CDR2 YFSETQ. This CDR3 is 14 amino acids long. CDR3 loop: CASRSTGYGSPLHF. CDR3 DNA: TGCGCCAGCAGATCTACAGGGTACGGCTCACCCCTCCACTTT.

The chain has TRBV30 and TRBJ1-3, with D perhaps TRBD1 (5 bases). V was cut by 4 bases and J by 1 base, with 8 bases left in between. Germline lookup yields CDR1 GTSNPN and CDR2 SVGIG (reference sequence). The CDR3 contains 13 residues. This CDR3 reads CAWNRISGNTIYF. The CDR3 DNA reads TGTGCCTGGAACAGGATTTCTGGAAACACCATATATTTT.

The genes are TRBV23-1 and TRBJ1-1; tentative D call: TRBD1 (6 bases). TRBV23-1 is an open reading frame, and its role is uncertain. V was clipped by 6 bases and J by 6 bases, with 17 bases between them. The CDR3 length is 14 residues. The DNA of the CDR3 is TGCGCCAGCAGCCCCGGTGGGGGGGCAGCTGAAGCTTTCTTT. It is translated as CASSPGGGAAEAFF.

This CDR3 reads CASSLGGVSYNEQFF. The CDR3 nucleotides are TGTGCCAGCAGCTTGGGCGGGGTCTCCTACAATGAGCAGTTCTTC. The rearrangement joins TRBV5-6 to TRBJ2-1; D is perhaps TRBD2 (6 bases). Germline CDR1 and CDR2: SGHDT and YYEEEE. V was trimmed by 0 bases and J by 0 bases, leaving 7 bases between them. The length of the CDR3 is 15 residues. The entire variable domain, with the rest obtained from reference TRBV5-6 and TRBJ2-1, is as follows: DAGVTQSPTHLIKTRGQQVTLRCSPKSGHDTVSWYQQALGQGPQFIFQYYEEEERQRGNFPDRFSGHQFPNYSSELNVNALLLGDSALYLCASSLGGVSYNEQFFGPGTRLTVL.

This chain links TRBV6-2 or TRBV6-3 with TRBJ1-2; tentative D call: TRBD1 (5 bases). Trimming took 5 bases from V and 1 from J, leaving 14 bases between them. CDR3 length equals 15 residues. Per germline, CDR1 MNHEY and CDR2 SVGEGT. In nucleotides, the CDR3 is TGTGCCAGCAGTCCACCCCCGACAGTTAACTATGGCTACACCTTC. Amino acid sequence: CASSPPPTVNYGYTF.

The genes are TRBV29-1 and TRBJ2-3; no definite D call. The germline V gene has CDR1 SQVTM and CDR2 ANQGSEA. This CDR3 spans 12 amino acids. Trimming cost V 6 bases and J 0 bases, with 7 bases left between them. The chain's CDR3 is CSVFTSTDTQYF. CDR3 nucleotide sequence: TGCAGCGTCTTTACTAGCACAGATACGCAGTATTTT.

The chain has TRBV3-1 (or the pseudogene TRBV3-2) and TRBJ2-3; D is ambiguous. Trimming cost V 1 base and J 0 bases, with 2 bases left between them. Germline values: CDR1 LGHDT, CDR2 YNNKEL (reference sequence). The length of the CDR3 is 13 residues. The CDR3 coding sequence is TGTGCCAGCAGCCAAGCAAGCACAGATACGCAGTATTTT. Residues: CASSQASTDTQYF.

The gene calls are TRBV18 and TRBJ2-5; a possible D gene is TRBD1 (5 bases). V was cut by 6 bases and J by 2 bases, with 13 bases left in between. Germline assignment: CDR1 KGHSH and CDR2 LQKENI. The CDR3 is made up of 14 amino acids. The CDR3 region is CASSRGLRQETQYF. The CDR3 bases are TGTGCCAGCTCTAGGGGCTTACGACAAGAGACCCAGTACTTC.